Listed here are 8 T cell receptor beta chains from one sample, sequenced in a study of response to subunit inactivated influenza vaccine. Via MiXCR, TCRdb re-called the RT-PCR reads, giving one row per CDR3 protein. Of about 620,000 distinct CDR3 sequences listed, approximately 12% are singletons. The sequencing used PBMCs from blood, collected on the day of vaccination. The receptors were gathered from a man aged 45 to 65 who received an inactivated influenza vaccine.

CDR3 sequence reads: CASSTGAALSYNEQFF. CDR3 bases: TGTGCCAGCAGCACTGGAGCGGCCCTATCCTACAATGAGCAGTTCTTC. V is TRBV5-8 and J is TRBJ2-1; a weak D match, TRBD2 (5 bases). The CDR3 runs 16 residues. Germline assignment: CDR1 SGHTS and CDR2 YDEGEE. Trimming took off 4 bases at V and 1 base at J, with 15 bases between the two ends.

A few counts support this clonotype. The chain has TRBV14 and TRBJ2-5; D call uncertain. V lost 6 bases, J lost 4 bases, and 15 bases lay in between. The CDR3 spans 14 residues. CDR1 is SGHDN, CDR2 FVKESK, per germline. Written as DNA, the CDR3 is TGTGCCAGCAGTCCTGAGCTGAGTATAGAGACCCAGTACTTC. Translation: CASSPELSIETQYF.

V is TRBV12-3 or TRBV12-4 and J is TRBJ2-1, with D uncertain. This CDR3 comprises 14 residues. V was shortened by 5 bases and J by 9 bases, with 17 bases between the two germline ends. The CDR3 reads CASSPAGPLSEQFF. The CDR3, as DNA: TGTGCCAGCAGTCCCGCTGGGCCTTTGAGTGAGCAGTTCTTC.

The sample holds a few counts of this clonotype. This chain uses TRBV5-1 with TRBJ2-7; TRBD1 is a possible D gene (6 bases). CDR1 is SGHRS, CDR2 YFSETQ, per germline. The V end lost 4 bases, the J end lost 2 bases, and 16 bases lay between the germline ends. The CDR3 covers 15 residues. The CDR3 spells CASSRETGNAYEQYF. CDR3 bases: TGCGCCAGCAGCCGGGAAACAGGGAATGCCTACGAGCAGTACTTC.

This clonotype was found a few times. The J gene is TRBJ1-5, the V gene TRBV9; D might be TRBD1 (5 bases). CDR3 length: 14 residues. Germline V gives CDR1 SGDLS, CDR2 YYNGEE. Trimming took off 4 bases at V and 6 bases at J, with 14 bases between the two ends. CDR3 in amino acids: CASSSGASTQPQHF. The CDR3 coding sequence is TGTGCCAGCAGCTCTGGGGCTTCCACTCAGCCCCAGCATTTT.

This clonotype was counted many times. The chain uses TRBV6-5 and TRBJ1-1; D is unresolved. The ends were cut back, 6 bases at V and 0 bases at J, with 8 bases in the middle. CDR1 is MNHEY, CDR2 SVGAGI, per germline. The CDR3 sequence is 13 residues long. The DNA of the CDR3 is TGTGCCAGCAGGTACCTCATGAACACTGAAGCTTTCTTT. Its protein product is CASRYLMNTEAFF.

In this sample, this clonotype turned up many times. The chain links TRBV5-1 to TRBJ2-3; D is perhaps TRBD1 (5 bases). The CDR3 extends over 16 amino acids. Trimming left V 0 bases short and J 4 bases short, with 15 bases between. Germline CDR1 and CDR2: SGHRS and YFSETQ. The CDR3 protein is CASSLEQGLVPDTQYF. The CDR3 DNA follows: TGCGCCAGCAGCTTGGAGCAGGGCCTTGTTCCAGATACGCAGTATTTT.

CDR3 nucleotides: TGTGCCAGCAGCCAAGATCCCCTGAGGGCCTCCTACAATGAGCAGTTCTTC. As protein: CASSQDPLRASYNEQFF. This chain uses TRBV4-2 with TRBJ2-1, with TRBD2 as a possible D gene (5 bases). Trimming took 0 bases from V and 0 from J, leaving 12 bases between them. Germline loops: CDR1 LGHNA, CDR2 YNFKEQ. This CDR3 comprises 17 residues.